This record concerns one T cell receptor beta chain sequence. The antigen is undetermined. These data belong to a study of identical twins. Study conclusions and caveats: Whereas memory repertoires showed no such difference, abundant cord blood beta clonotypes carried fewer insertions. There was an excess of low generation probability in the out-of-frame alpha sequences that twins shared.

Germline V CDR1 and CDR2: MNHNS, SASEGT. The CDR3 has 14 amino acids. V lost 4 bases to trimming and J lost 7 bases, with 13 bases between them. TCRdb re-derived calls from the 5' RACE reads in MiXCR, one entry per CDR3 protein. The sample has 600,000 to 700,000 distinct CDR3 sequences; roughly 20% are singletons. This sample also appeared in a second study, on T cells expressing NK-cell markers. That work contributes: HCMV seropositivity marked most of the eight sequenced donors; one was seronegative. The leading position in the CD3+CD56-NKG2C+ fraction of several donors also went to these clonotypes.

The origin of this receptor is a woman between 18 and 29 years old in good health. The chain joins TRBV6-1 to TRBJ1-4; maybe TRBD1 (6 bases). The specimen sequenced was PBMCs. The DNA for the CDR3 is TGTGCCAGCAGTGTAACAGGGCGAGGTGAAAAACTGTTTTTT. Translation: CASSVTGRGEKLFF.